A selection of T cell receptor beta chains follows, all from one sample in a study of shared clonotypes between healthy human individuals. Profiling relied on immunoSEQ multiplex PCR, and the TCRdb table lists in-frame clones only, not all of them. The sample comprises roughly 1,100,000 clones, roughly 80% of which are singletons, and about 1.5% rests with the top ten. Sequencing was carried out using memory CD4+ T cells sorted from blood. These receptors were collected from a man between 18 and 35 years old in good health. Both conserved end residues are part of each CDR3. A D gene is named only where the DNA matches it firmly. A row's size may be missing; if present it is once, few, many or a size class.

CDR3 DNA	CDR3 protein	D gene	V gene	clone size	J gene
TGTGCCAGCAGTGAAGGCGGGACAGGGAGTGGCTACACCTTC	CASSEGGTGSGYTF	TRBD1	TRBV6-1	NA	TRBJ1-2
TGTGCCAGCAGCTTAGTAGGTGTCAGTCAAGAGACCCAGTACTTC	CASSLVGVSQETQYF	NA	TRBV11-2	few	TRBJ2-5
TGCGCCAGCAGCCCCGGGACTAACAATGAGCAGTTCTTC	CASSPGTNNEQFF	TRBD2	TRBV4-1	NA	TRBJ2-1
TGTGCCAGCAGCTGGGATGGGGGGAGCAAATCCAATGAGCAGTTCTTC	CASSWDGGSKSNEQFF	NA	TRBV11-3	NA	TRBJ2-1
TGCGCCAGCAGCCGAAACGCGCCGGGGGCGGGAGTCATGGACGAGCAGTACTTC	CASSRNAPGAGVMDEQYF	NA	TRBV5-1	NA	TRBJ2-7
TGTGCCAGTAGTCGCGAGGGGGGCAATGAGCAGTTCTTC	CASSREGGNEQFF	NA	TRBV19	NA	TRBJ2-1
TGCGCCAGCAGCCCTGGACTAGCGGGAGTTAGTGAGCAGTTCTTC	CASSPGLAGVSEQFF	TRBD2	TRBV4-3	once	TRBJ2-1
TGTGCCAGCAGCCTGACACGTGGGGAGACCCAGTACTTC	CASSLTRGETQYF	NA	TRBV7-9	NA	TRBJ2-5
TGTGCCAGCACCTCAGACAGGGGGCGGTACACTGAAGCTTTCTTT	CASTSDRGRYTEAFF	TRBD1	TRBV7-2	NA	TRBJ1-1
TGTGCCAGCAGTCTAACAGGGGCGGGAAACACTGAAGCTTTCTTT	CASSLTGAGNTEAFF	TRBD1	TRBV6-6	NA	TRBJ1-1
TGTGCCAGCAGGGCAGGGATGGAGGAGACCCAGTACTTC	CASRAGMEETQYF	NA	TRBV6-6	NA	TRBJ2-5
TGTGCCAGCAGTGAGGGACGGTCAAGGGAAAAACTGTTTTTT	CASSEGRSREKLFF	NA	TRBV6-1	once	TRBJ1-4
TGTGCCACCAGCCCCCACCCCGGGACAGGCTTATACGAGCAGTACTTC	CATSPHPGTGLYEQYF	TRBD1	TRBV15	NA	TRBJ2-7
TGTGCCAGCAGTGAACTCATAAGGCTAGCGCAGTTCTTC	CASSELIRLAQFF	NA	TRBV6-1	once	TRBJ2-1
TGTGCCAGCAGAAAACCTCAGGAGTCTGCCTACGAGCAGTACTTC	CASRKPQESAYEQYF	NA	TRBV6-6	NA	TRBJ2-7
TGCAGCGTTGAAGGGGGAACCTTCTATGGCTACACCTTC	CSVEGGTFYGYTF	NA	TRBV29-1	NA	TRBJ1-2
TGCGCCAGCAGCTTGGAAACGGGGACTAGAGAGACCCAGTACTTC	CASSLETGTRETQYF	TRBD2	TRBV5-1	NA	TRBJ2-5
TGTGCCAGCAGTGAGGCGGCAGGGTGGGATGAGCAGTTCTTC	CASSEAAGWDEQFF	NA	TRBV6-1	NA	TRBJ2-1
TGTGCCAGCAGCCCCTTCGGACTAGCGGGACGGAACACCGGGGAGCTGTTTTTT	CASSPFGLAGRNTGELFF	TRBD2	TRBV5-5	NA	TRBJ2-2
TGCGCCAGCAGCCACGGCCCGGGGCGATACCAAGAGACCCAGTACTTC	CASSHGPGRYQETQYF	NA	TRBV4-1	NA	TRBJ2-5
TGTGCCAGCAGCTTGGCCGGGGAGGGGGCCCCAGCTTTCTTT	CASSLAGEGAPAFF	TRBD1	TRBV5-4	few	TRBJ1-1
TGCGCCAGCAGCTTGACGGTATTAGCGAACACCGGGGAGCTGTTTTTT	CASSLTVLANTGELFF	NA	TRBV5-1	NA	TRBJ2-2
TGTGCCTGGAGTCCGGACAGAAGACAGCCCCAGCATTTT	CAWSPDRRQPQHF	NA	TRBV30	NA	TRBJ1-5
TGCGCCAGCAGCCAGACGACCGGTGAGCAGTTCTTC	CASSQTTGEQFF	NA	TRBV5-1	NA	TRBJ2-1
TGCGCCAGCAGCTTGGTGGGACTAGCGGACAATGAGCAGTTCTTC	CASSLVGLADNEQFF	TRBD2	TRBV5-1	NA	TRBJ2-1
TGTGCCAGCAGCCGGAGAGACCGGGATACGCAGTATTTT	CASSRRDRDTQYF	NA	TRBV5-6	once	TRBJ2-3
TGCGCCAGCAGTGAGTCGTACGGCGTTACGAACACCGGGGAGCTGTTTTTT	CASSESYGVTNTGELFF	NA	TRBV10-1	NA	TRBJ2-2
TGTGCCAGCAGCTTAGCTGGGATGGGCAGGGGGCGATGGGATAATTCACCCCTCCACTTT	CASSLAGMGRGRWDNSPLHF	TRBD1	TRBV7-8	once	TRBJ1-6
TGTGCCAGCAGCGCCGTAGCGGGAGGGCCGGTCACCGGGGAGCTGTTTTTT	CASSAVAGGPVTGELFF	TRBD2	TRBV9	NA	TRBJ2-2
TGTGCCAGCAGCTTAGCCGGACAGGGAAGGAGCTATAATTCACCCCTCCACTTT	CASSLAGQGRSYNSPLHF	TRBD1	TRBV11-1	once	TRBJ1-6
TGTGCCTGGACCCCGAGGGGTAAAAACATTCAGTACTTC	CAWTPRGKNIQYF	NA	TRBV30	NA	TRBJ2-4
TGTGCCAGTTCACTTAATGGGGGTCACGAGACCCAGTACTTC	CASSLNGGHETQYF	NA	TRBV19	NA	TRBJ2-5
TGTGCCAGCAACATGAGGGGTCCCCCCAATGAGCAGTTCTTC	CASNMRGPPNEQFF	NA	TRBV28	NA	TRBJ2-1
TGCGCCAGCAGCTCGGGGGGGGACCCGAGCTCCTACGAGCAGTACTTC	CASSSGGDPSSYEQYF	TRBD2	TRBV5-1	NA	TRBJ2-7
TGTGCCAGCAGCGTACCCGAACGGACAGGGCTGTACGGTGAGCAGTTCTTC	CASSVPERTGLYGEQFF	TRBD1	TRBV9	NA	TRBJ2-1
TGCGCCAGCAGCCCAGGTGGGGACTCCTACGAGCAGTACTTC	CASSPGGDSYEQYF	NA	TRBV5-1	NA	TRBJ2-7
TGTGCCAGCAGCTTCGGACTAGCGGGGGCCTTTGAGCAGTTCTTC	CASSFGLAGAFEQFF	TRBD2	TRBV5-5	NA	TRBJ2-1
TGCAGCGTTGACATAGGGGGTTACGAGCAGTACTTC	CSVDIGGYEQYF	NA	TRBV29-1	NA	TRBJ2-7
TGTGCCAGCAGCCCGGGACTAGCGAGCTACGAGCAGTACTTC	CASSPGLASYEQYF	TRBD2	TRBV7-8	NA	TRBJ2-7
TGTGCCACCAGCAGAGATCAGGGGGCGGCGTACGAGCAGTACTTC	CATSRDQGAAYEQYF	TRBD1	TRBV15	NA	TRBJ2-7
TGTGCCAGCAGCTTACGGGGGGCCAGGGGTAACGCTGAAGCTTTCTTT	CASSLRGARGNAEAFF	NA	TRBV7-9	NA	TRBJ1-1
TGCGCCAGCAGCCTTAGGACAGGTGACACCGGGGAGCTGTTTTTT	CASSLRTGDTGELFF	TRBD1	TRBV5-1	few	TRBJ2-2
TGTGCCAGCAAGTCCCAGCTCATGGGCAAAAACATTCAGTACTTC	CASKSQLMGKNIQYF	NA	TRBV2	NA	TRBJ2-4
TGCGCCAGCAGCTTGGAGGGACGGCCATTGAACACTGAAGCTTTCTTT	CASSLEGRPLNTEAFF	NA	TRBV5-1	NA	TRBJ1-1
TGTGCCAGCTCACCACCGGGAGGGACTAGCTCCTACGAGCAGTACTTC	CASSPPGGTSSYEQYF	TRBD2	TRBV18	NA	TRBJ2-7
TGTGCCAGCAGCCCCGGGGGTGGGGGCTACACCTTC	CASSPGGGGYTF	NA	TRBV7-3	NA	TRBJ1-2
TGTGCCAGCAGCAAAAGAGGGGGCGCGGTAGAAAGAACGACCTTC	CASSKRGGAVERTTF	TRBD1	TRBV7-3	NA	TRBJ1-2
TGTGCCAGCAGTATAGGGACTAGCGGGGGAGCTAGCACAGATACGCAGTATTTT	CASSIGTSGGASTDTQYF	TRBD2	TRBV28	NA	TRBJ2-3
TGTGCCAGCAGCTTGGTTGCTACCCTATCCTATGGCTACACCTTC	CASSLVATLSYGYTF	NA	TRBV5-6	NA	TRBJ1-2
TGTGCCAGCAGCTTAGCGGGATCAAATGAAAAACTGTTTTTT	CASSLAGSNEKLFF	NA	TRBV7-9	NA	TRBJ1-4
TGTGCTAGCAGCCCGGACAGATTCTCCTACAATGAGCAGTTCTTC	CASSPDRFSYNEQFF	NA	TRBV7-7	NA	TRBJ2-1
TGTGCCAGCAGCCCGGGACTAGCGGGGGCCGGACGCAGCGAGCAGTTCTTC	CASSPGLAGAGRSEQFF	TRBD2	TRBV7-6	NA	TRBJ2-1
TGTGCCAGCAGCCGGACTAGCGGGGGGCCCCGGGAGCTGTTTTTT	CASSRTSGGPRELFF	TRBD2	TRBV2	NA	TRBJ2-2
TGTGCCAGCAGCCCTAGGGGGAATAATGAAAAACTGTTTTTT	CASSPRGNNEKLFF	NA	TRBV7-6	NA	TRBJ1-4
TGTGCCAGCAGCGCACAACTAGCGGGGATTTACAATGAGCAGTTCTTC	CASSAQLAGIYNEQFF	TRBD2	TRBV7-6	NA	TRBJ2-1